The source of this T cell receptor beta chain is a study of cytomegalovirus exposure and HLA in healthy donors. V was pared by 3 bases and J by 5 bases, with 11 bases between. Looked up from germline, CDR1 is GTSNPN and CDR2 is SVGIG (reference sequence). This CDR3 contains 13 residues. This PCR relied on a set of 60 Vbeta primers and 13 Jbeta primers. Some clones are missing from TCRdb's copy, which holds only in-frame ones; the method was immunoSEQ multiplex PCR. Listed are roughly 90,000 clones; 15% to 17% falls within the top ten. Sequencing was done on a sample of PBMCs. This rearrangement joins TRBV30 to TRBJ1-5, with D maybe TRBD1 (5 bases). This clonotype was sampled from a man aged 50-59 years in good health and CMV-seropositive. CDR3 loop: CAWSDWGDQPQHF. The DNA for the CDR3 is TGTGCCTGGAGCGATTGGGGGGATCAGCCCCAGCATTTT.